Shown below are 13 T cell receptor beta chains from a single sample sequenced in a study of blood T cell repertoires in COVID-19. Sequenced by immunoSEQ multiplex PCR; TCRdb stores in-frame clones only, minus some. This table holds more than 150,000 clones, 81% found once. Sequencing input: peripheral blood. The receptors originated from an elderly woman with COVID-19, enrolled during active disease.

This chain connects TRBV19 to TRBJ1-2; maybe TRBD1 (5 bases). The CDR3 length is 15 residues. V was cut by 1 base and J by 1 base, with 10 bases left in between. Germline V CDR1 and CDR2: LNHDA, SQIVND (reference sequence). CDR3 loop: CASSIVQEINYGYTF. The CDR3 DNA is TGTGCCAGTAGTATAGTACAGGAGATTAACTATGGCTACACCTTC. Using reference TRBV19 and TRBJ1-2 for the parts outside the CDR3, the full variable domain is DGGITQSPKYLFRKEGQNVTLSCEQNLNHDAMYWYRQDPGQGLRLIYYSQIVNDFQKGDIAEGYSVSREKKESFPLTVTSAQKNPTAFYLCASSIVQEINYGYTFGSGTRLTVV.

This clone has at least ten counts. The genes are TRBV27 and TRBJ2-7; 7 bases fit TRBD1. There are 15 residues in the CDR3. In germline, CDR1 is MNHEY, CDR2 SMNVEV (reference sequence). Trimming cost V 5 bases and J 2 bases; bases outside gene matches: 9. In DNA form, the CDR3 reads TGTGCCAGCAGTCCAGAGGGACAGTGGACCTACGAGCAGTACTTC. Translated: CASSPEGQWTYEQYF.

The chain recombines TRBV6-6 with TRBJ2-1, with TRBD2 identical over 9 bases. V gave up 5 bases and J gave up 6 bases; unmatched junction bases: 8. In germline, CDR1 is MNHNY, CDR2 SVGAGI (reference sequence). The CDR3 has 15 residues. The DNA for the CDR3 is TGTGCCAGCAGTGCCTTTAGCGGGAGTTTCAATGAGCAGTTCTTC. It specifies CASSAFSGSFNEQFF.

Concerning this clone: The junction departs from germline at one end; a sequencing error may be responsible. This chain uses TRBV5-1 with TRBJ2-5, with 8 bases aligning to TRBD2. Germline V gene lookup returns CDR1 SGHRS and CDR2 YFSETQ. The CDR3 is 15 residues long. The CDR3 bases are TGCGCCCGCAGCTTGGCCGGGGGGGGCCCGGGGTTCCAGTACTTC. Its protein is CARSLAGGGPGFQYF.

The chain carries TRBV20-1 and TRBJ2-1; the D is unclear. Germline V gives CDR1 DFQATT, CDR2 SNEGSKA (reference sequence). V was pared by 3 bases and J by 0 bases, with 15 bases between. CDR3 length: 16 residues. The CDR3 sequence: CSASILTVSSYNEQFF. CDR3 coding DNA: TGCAGTGCTAGTATCCTCACGGTGAGCTCCTACAATGAGCAGTTCTTC.

V gene TRBV9 combines with J gene TRBJ1-1; D possibly corresponds to TRBD1 (5 bases). V lost 4 bases to trimming and J lost 3 bases, with 13 bases between them. Germline V gene sequence: CDR1 SGDLS, CDR2 YYNGEE. This CDR3 is 14 amino acids long. In DNA, the CDR3 is TGTGCCAGCAGCAGAGCAGGGTCGGACACTGAAGCTTTCTTT. As protein: CASSRAGSDTEAFF.

V and J are TRBV5-4 and TRBJ1-2, with a weak D call TRBD1 (6 bases). V was pared by 3 bases and J by 0 bases, with 15 bases between. CDR3 length: 16 residues. Germline V gene lookup returns CDR1 SGHNT and CDR2 YYREEE (reference sequence). CDR3 sequence: CASSSPTGRTNYGYTF. CDR3 coding DNA: TGTGCCAGCAGCTCGCCGACAGGCAGAACTAACTATGGCTACACCTTC.

Details on this clone: Its ends do not fully match the called genes, so a read error is possible. The chain employs TRBV24-1 and TRBJ2-7; the match to TRBD1 covers 7 bases. CDR3 size: 17 residues. Germline values: CDR1 KGHDR, CDR2 SFDVKD. The CDR3 DNA reads TGTGCCACCAGGGATTTTAGACAGGGCGCACCCCTTTACGAGCAGTACTTC. It yields the protein CATRDFRQGAPLYEQYF.

The J gene is TRBJ1-1, the V gene TRBV28; D unresolved. Germline CDR1 and CDR2: MDHEN and SYDVKM. CDR3 size: 12 residues. CDR3 loop: CATRWVGTEAFF. The CDR3 nucleotides read TGTGCTACCAGGTGGGTCGGAACTGAAGCTTTCTTT.

This clone came up once. The chain joins TRBV7-6 to TRBJ1-1, with 10 bases identical to TRBD1. In germline, CDR1 is SGHVS, CDR2 FNYEAQ. V trimming: 5 bases; J trimming: 4 bases; junction bases outside the gene matches: 7. CDR3 length: 15 amino acids. The CDR3 coding sequence is TGTGCCAGCAGCCTATGGACAGGGGGAGGCACTGAAGCTTTCTTT. Amino acids: CASSLWTGGGTEAFF.

The V call is TRBV27, the J call TRBJ1-1; the match to TRBD1 covers 8 bases. The CDR3 runs 12 residues. After removal of 5 bases from V and 8 bases from J, the junction contained 4 bases not matched to a gene. Germline V gives CDR1 MNHEY, CDR2 SMNVEV (reference sequence). The CDR3 loop is CASSPRTGEAFF. Written as DNA, the CDR3 is TGTGCCAGCAGTCCCCGGACAGGGGAAGCTTTCTTT.

The chain joins TRBV24-1 to TRBJ2-1, with 7 positions matching TRBD2. Germline CDR1 reads KGHDR; CDR2 reads SFDVKD. This CDR3 spans 15 amino acids. Germline trimming cut 4 bases from V and 7 bases from J; bases unmatched to any gene: 9. The CDR3: CATSDPGLGGNEQFF. CDR3 DNA: TGTGCCACCAGTGACCCGGGCCTGGGGGGGAATGAGCAGTTCTTC.

This clone was picked up one time. V gene TRBV3-1 (or the pseudogene TRBV3-2) combines with J gene TRBJ1-2; TRBD1 might be the D (6 bases). The CDR3 length is 16 residues. The germline CDR1 and CDR2 sequences are LGHDT and YNNKEL (reference sequence). The ends were cut back, 2 bases at V and 4 bases at J, with 17 bases in the middle. Written as DNA, the CDR3 is TGTGCCAGCAGCCAATCATACCGGGACACCCTCTATGGCTACACCTTC. Protein product: CASSQSYRDTLYGYTF.